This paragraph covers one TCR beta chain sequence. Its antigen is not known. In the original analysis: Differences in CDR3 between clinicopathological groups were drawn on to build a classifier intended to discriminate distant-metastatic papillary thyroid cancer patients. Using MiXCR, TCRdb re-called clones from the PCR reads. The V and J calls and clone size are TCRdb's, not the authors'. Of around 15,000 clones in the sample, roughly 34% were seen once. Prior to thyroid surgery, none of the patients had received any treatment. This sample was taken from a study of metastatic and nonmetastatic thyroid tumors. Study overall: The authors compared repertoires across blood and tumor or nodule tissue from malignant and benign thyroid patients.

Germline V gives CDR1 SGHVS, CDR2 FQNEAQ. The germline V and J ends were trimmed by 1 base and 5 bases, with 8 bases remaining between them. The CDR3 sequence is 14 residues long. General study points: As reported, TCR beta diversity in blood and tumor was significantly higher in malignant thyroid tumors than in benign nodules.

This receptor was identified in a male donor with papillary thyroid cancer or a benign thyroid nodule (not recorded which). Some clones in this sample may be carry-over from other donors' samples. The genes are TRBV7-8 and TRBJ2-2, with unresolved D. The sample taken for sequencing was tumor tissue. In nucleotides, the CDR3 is TGTGCCAGCAGCTTAGTTTGGGTAACCGGGGAGCTGTTTTTT. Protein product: CASSLVWVTGELFF.